The clone carrying this T cell receptor beta chain was recorded many times. Its antigen is not known. The sample belongs to a study of breast tumors, draining lymph nodes, adjacent tissues. Overall study findings and caveats: Data only fit, rather than demonstrated, lymph node origin of most tumor T cells.

Axillary draining lymph nodes of breast cancer patients supplied the node samples. V lost 5 bases and J lost 6, with 16 bases in between. The germline V gene encodes CDR1 SGDLS and CDR2 YYNGEE. The CDR3 sequence is 14 residues long. TCRdb recomputed calls from the multiplex PCR reads with MiXCR, one row per CDR3 protein. The sample has under 85,000 distinct CDR3 sequences; 15% to 20% are singletons. The TCR comes from a female donor with breast cancer. Some clones in this sample may be carry-over from other donors' samples. This chain connects TRBV9 to TRBJ2-3, with D perhaps given as TRBD1 or TRBD2 (5 bases each). Sequenced: axillary lymph node tissue. Here the CDR3 reads CASSFKGRGDTQYF. The CDR3 DNA follows: TGTGCCAGCAGTTTTAAGGGGCGAGGGGATACGCAGTATTTT.